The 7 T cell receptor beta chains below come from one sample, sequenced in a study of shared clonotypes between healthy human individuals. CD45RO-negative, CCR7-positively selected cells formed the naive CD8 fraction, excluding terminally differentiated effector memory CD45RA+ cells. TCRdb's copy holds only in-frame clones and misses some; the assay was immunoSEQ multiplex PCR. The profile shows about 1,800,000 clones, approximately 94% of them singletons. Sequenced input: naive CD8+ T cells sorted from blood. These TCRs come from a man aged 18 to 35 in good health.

CDR3 loop: CASSPRPGQAPDTEAFF. CDR3 nucleotides: TGTGCCAGCAGCCCGAGACCGGGACAGGCTCCCGACACTGAAGCTTTCTTT. The V and J genes are TRBV7-9 and TRBJ1-1; 8 bases fit TRBD1. Losses at the gene ends were 5 bases for V and 3 bases for J; bases not matched to a gene: 14. Per the germline V gene, CDR1 is SEHNR and CDR2 is FQNEAQ (reference sequence). The CDR3 totals 17 residues. The complete variable domain, with remaining parts taken from reference TRBV7-9 and TRBJ1-1, reads DTGVSQNPRHKITKRGQNVTFRCDPISEHNRLYWYRQTLGQGPEFLTYFQNEAQLEKSRLLSDRFSAERPKGSFSTLEIQRTEQGDSAMYLCASSPRPGQAPDTEAFFGQGTRLTVV.

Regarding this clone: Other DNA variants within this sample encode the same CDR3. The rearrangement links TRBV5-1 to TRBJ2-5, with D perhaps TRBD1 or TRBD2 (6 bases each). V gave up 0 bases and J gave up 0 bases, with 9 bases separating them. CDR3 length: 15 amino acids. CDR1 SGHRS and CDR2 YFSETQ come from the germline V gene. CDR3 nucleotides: TGCGCCAGCAGCTTGGAAGGGGGGTACCAAGAGACCCAGTACTTC. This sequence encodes CASSLEGGYQETQYF.

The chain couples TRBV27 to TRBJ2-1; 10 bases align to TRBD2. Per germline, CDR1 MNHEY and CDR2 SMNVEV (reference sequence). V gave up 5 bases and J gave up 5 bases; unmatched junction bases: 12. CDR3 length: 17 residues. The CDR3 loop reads CASSILRSSGGNNEQFF. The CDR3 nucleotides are TGTGCCAGCAGTATCCTTAGATCTAGCGGGGGTAACAATGAGCAGTTCTTC.

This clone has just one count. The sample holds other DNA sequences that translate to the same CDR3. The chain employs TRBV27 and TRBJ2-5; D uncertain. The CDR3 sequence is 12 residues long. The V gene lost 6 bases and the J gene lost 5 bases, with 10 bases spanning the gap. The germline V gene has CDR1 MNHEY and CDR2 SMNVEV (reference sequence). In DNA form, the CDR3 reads TGTGCCAGCAGCTCCTTGGGGGAGACCCAGTACTTC. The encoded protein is CASSSLGETQYF.

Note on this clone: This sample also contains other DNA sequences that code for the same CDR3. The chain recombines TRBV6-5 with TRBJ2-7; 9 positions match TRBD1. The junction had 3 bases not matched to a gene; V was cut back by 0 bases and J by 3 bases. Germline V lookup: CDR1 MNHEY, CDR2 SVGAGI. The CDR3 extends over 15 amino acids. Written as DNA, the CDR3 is TGTGCCAGCAGTTACTCCCCGACAGGGGGCTACGAGCAGTACTTC. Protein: CASSYSPTGGYEQYF.

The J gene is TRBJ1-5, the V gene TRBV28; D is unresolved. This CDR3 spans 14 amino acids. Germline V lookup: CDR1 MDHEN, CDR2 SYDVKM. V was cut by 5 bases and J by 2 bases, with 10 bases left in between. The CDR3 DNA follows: TGTGCCAGCAGTAACCGGGGAGGCAATCAGCCCCAGCATTTT. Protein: CASSNRGGNQPQHF.

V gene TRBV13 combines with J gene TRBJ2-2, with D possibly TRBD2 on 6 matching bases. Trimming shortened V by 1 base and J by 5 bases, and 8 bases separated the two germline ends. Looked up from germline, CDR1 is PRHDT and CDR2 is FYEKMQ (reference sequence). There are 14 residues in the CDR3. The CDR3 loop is CASSLAGETGELFF. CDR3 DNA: TGTGCCAGCAGCTTAGCGGGGGAGACCGGGGAGCTGTTTTTT.